This note documents a single T cell receptor beta chain sequence. Within the sample, other DNA sequences also encode this same CDR3. The CDR3 is 12 residues long. V lost 0 bases, J lost 7 bases, and 4 bases lay in between. The V gene's germline CDR1 is LGHNT and CDR2 FRNRAP. This sample stems from a study of shared clonotypes between healthy human individuals. Naive CD8 cells were CD45RO-negative, positively selected for CCR7, excluding terminally differentiated effector memory CD45RA+ cells. The assay was immunoSEQ multiplex PCR, and TCRdb's table has in-frame clones only and misses some. The repertoire holds about 1,900,000 clones, with approximately 94% as singletons.

Sequenced sample: naive CD8+ T cells sorted from blood. The source is a man between 18 and 29 years old in good health. The genes are TRBV12-5 and TRBJ2-1, with unresolved D. This CDR3 is CASGLVGNEQFF. The CDR3 bases are TGTGCTAGTGGTTTGGTAGGGAATGAGCAGTTCTTC.